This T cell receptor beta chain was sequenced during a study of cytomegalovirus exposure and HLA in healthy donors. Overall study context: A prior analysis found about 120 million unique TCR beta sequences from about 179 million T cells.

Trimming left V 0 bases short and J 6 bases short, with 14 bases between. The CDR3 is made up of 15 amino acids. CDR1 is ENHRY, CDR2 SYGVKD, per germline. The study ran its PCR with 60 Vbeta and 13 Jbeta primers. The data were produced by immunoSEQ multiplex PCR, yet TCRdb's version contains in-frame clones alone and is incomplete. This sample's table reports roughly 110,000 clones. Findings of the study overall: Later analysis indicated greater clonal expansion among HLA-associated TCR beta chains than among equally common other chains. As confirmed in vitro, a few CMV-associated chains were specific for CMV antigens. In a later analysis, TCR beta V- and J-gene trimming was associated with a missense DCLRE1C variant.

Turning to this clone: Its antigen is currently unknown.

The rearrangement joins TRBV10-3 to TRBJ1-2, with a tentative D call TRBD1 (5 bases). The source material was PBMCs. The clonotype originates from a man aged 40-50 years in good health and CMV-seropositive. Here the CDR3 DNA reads TGTGCCATCAGTGAGTCCCCAGGGATCCCCGATGGCTACACCTTC. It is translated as CAISESPGIPDGYTF.